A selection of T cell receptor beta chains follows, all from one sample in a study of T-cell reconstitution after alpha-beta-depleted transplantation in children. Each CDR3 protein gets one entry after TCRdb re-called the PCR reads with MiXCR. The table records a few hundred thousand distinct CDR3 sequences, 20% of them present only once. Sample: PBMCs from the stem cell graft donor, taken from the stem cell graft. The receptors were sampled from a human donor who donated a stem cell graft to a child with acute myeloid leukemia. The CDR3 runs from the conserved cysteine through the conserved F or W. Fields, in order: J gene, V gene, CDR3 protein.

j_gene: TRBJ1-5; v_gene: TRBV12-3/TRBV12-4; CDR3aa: CASSLREGAQPQHF
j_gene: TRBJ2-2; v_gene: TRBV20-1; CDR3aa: CSARDVAGGPSNTGELFF
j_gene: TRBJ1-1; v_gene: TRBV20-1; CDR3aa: CSAPLAANAFF
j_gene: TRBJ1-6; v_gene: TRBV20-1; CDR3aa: CSATQTGPVNSPLHF
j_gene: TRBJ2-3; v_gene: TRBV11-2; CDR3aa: CASSRKQGEGDYRLTDTQYF
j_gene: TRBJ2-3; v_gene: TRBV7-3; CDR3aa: CASSPSHKASTDTQYF
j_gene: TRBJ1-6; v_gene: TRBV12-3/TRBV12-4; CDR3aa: CASSFGDPTRRSPLHF
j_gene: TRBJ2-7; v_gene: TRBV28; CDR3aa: CASSITGTGSEQYF
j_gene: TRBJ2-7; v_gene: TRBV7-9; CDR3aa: CASALTTDSYEQYF
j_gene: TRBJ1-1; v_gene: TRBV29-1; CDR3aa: CSVMAGTEAFF
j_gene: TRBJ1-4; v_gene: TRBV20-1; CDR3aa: CSARVRGPNEKLFF
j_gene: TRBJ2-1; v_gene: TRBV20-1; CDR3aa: CSAQDREIFNEQFF
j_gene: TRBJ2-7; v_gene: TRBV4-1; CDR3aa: CASSQDGTSNEQYF